Each of the 15 T cell receptor beta chains below was sequenced from the same sample in a study of cytomegalovirus exposure and HLA in healthy donors. The PCR employed 60 Vbeta primers together with 13 Jbeta primers. Here immunoSEQ multiplex PCR was the method, and the copy in TCRdb shows in-frame clones only, minus some. The sample records fewer than 80,000 clones, about 77% being singletons. What was sequenced was PBMCs. The receptors come from a woman aged 25 to 39 in good health and CMV-seronegative.

V usage is TRBV5-4 and J usage is TRBJ2-7; 7 positions agree with TRBD2. V lost 3 bases to trimming and J lost 3 bases; unmatched junction nucleotides: 6. Germline CDR1 reads SGHNT; CDR2 reads YYREEE (reference sequence). CDR3 length: 14 residues. The DNA of the CDR3 is TGTGCCAGCAGCTCCCCTGGGAGGGGCTACGAGCAGTACGTC. Its protein is CASSSPGRGYEQYV.

This chain links TRBV28 with TRBJ2-2, with 12 nucleotides matching TRBD2. CDR1 is MDHEN and CDR2 is SYDVKM in the germline V gene. Germline trimming cut 7 bases from V and 4 bases from J; bases unmatched to any gene: 4. This CDR3 is 15 amino acids long. As DNA, the CDR3 is TGTGCCAGCACCTGGACTAGCGGGATCACCGGGGAGCTGTTTTTT. Translating it yields CASTWTSGITGELFF.

This chain joins TRBV5-8 and TRBJ2-5; 7 nucleotides align to TRBD1. The DNA end lines up better with TRBJ2-7; the J call may be wrong. CDR1 is SGHTS, CDR2 YDEGEE, per germline. This CDR3 spans 13 amino acids. Here the CDR3 DNA reads TGTGCCAGCAGCTTCGGACAGGCCTACGAGCAGTACTTC. This codes for CASSFGQAYEQYF.

This chain links TRBV25-1 with TRBJ1-3, with 7 bases aligning to TRBD1. V lost 1 base, J lost 0 bases, and 9 bases stayed unmatched. Looked up from germline, CDR1 is MGHDK and CDR2 is SYGVNS. The CDR3 loop spans 18 amino acids. This chain's CDR3 is CASSELSTGKSSGNTIYF. The CDR3 DNA reads TGTGCCAGCAGTGAATTATCGACAGGGAAGAGCTCTGGAAACACCATATATTTT.

The V call is TRBV5-1, the J call TRBJ2-2, with D hard to call. Deletions cut 4 bases from V and 3 bases from J, with 13 bases between. Germline V CDR1 and CDR2: SGHRS, YFSETQ. CDR3 length: 15 amino acids. As DNA, the CDR3 is TGCGCCAGCAGCCTGCTGACACCCTACACCGGGGAGCTGTTTTTT. It specifies CASSLLTPYTGELFF.

The chain carries TRBV9 and TRBJ2-5, with 8 positions matching TRBD2. The ends lost 2 bases at V and 3 bases at J; junction bases unmatched: 6. Germline CDR1 is SGDLS and CDR2 is YYNGEE. The CDR3 has 15 amino acids. The CDR3 sequence: CASSVGGRTEETQYF. The DNA for the CDR3 is TGTGCCAGCAGCGTCGGCGGGAGGACCGAAGAGACCCAGTACTTC.

The sample holds a few counts of this clone. CDR3 sequence reads: CASSSGEGITSTDTQYF. CDR3 bases: TGTGCCAGCAGCTCAGGAGAGGGCATTACTAGCACAGATACGCAGTATTTT. The rearrangement joins TRBV7-3 to TRBJ2-3, with D possibly being TRBD2 (5 bases). With 4 bases removed from V and 0 bases from J, the gap between germline ends came to 17 bases. CDR1 is SGHTA, CDR2 FQGTGA, per germline. The CDR3 loop spans 17 amino acids.

V is TRBV28 and J is TRBJ2-7, with TRBD1 identical over 8 bases. CDR3 length: 13 amino acids. V trimming: 8 bases; J trimming: 5 bases; junction bases outside the gene matches: 8. Germline V gene sequence: CDR1 MDHEN, CDR2 SYDVKM. The CDR3, as DNA: TGTGCCAGCGGACGGCAGGGGGCGAACGAGCAGTACTTC. Translating gives CASGRQGANEQYF.

This rearrangement joins TRBV7-6 to TRBJ1-2, with TRBD1 as a possible D gene (6 bases). The CDR3 sequence is 19 residues long. In germline, CDR1 is SGHVS, CDR2 FNYEAQ. Trimming left V 3 bases short and J 8 bases short, with 31 bases between. For the CDR3, the DNA is TGTGCCAGCAGCTTCCCCGATCTAACCGGGGACACCTCGCCCGTGGGCTACACCTTC. Translation gives CASSFPDLTGDTSPVGYTF. The complete variable domain, with remaining parts taken from reference TRBV7-6 and TRBJ1-2, reads GAGVSQSPRYKVTKRGQDVALRCDPISGHVSLYWYRQALGQGPEFLTYFNYEAQQDKSGLPNDRFSAERPEGSISTLTIQRTEQRDSAMYRCASSFPDLTGDTSPVGYTFGSGTRLTVV.

As DNA, the CDR3 is TGTGCCAGCAGCATACAGGGGATGAACACTGAAGCTTTCTTT. Translating it yields CASSIQGMNTEAFF. The chain is built from TRBV6-1 and TRBJ1-1; 7 bases are a match to TRBD1. Trimming cost V 6 bases and J 0 bases; bases outside gene matches: 4. CDR1 is MNHNS, CDR2 SASEGT, per germline. This CDR3 contains 14 residues.

The table lists this clone with a few counts. J is TRBJ2-1 and V is TRBV19; D might be TRBD1 (5 bases). Germline CDR1 reads LNHDA; CDR2 reads SQIVND (reference sequence). The germline V and J ends were trimmed by 7 bases and 6 bases, with 25 bases remaining between them. This CDR3 region has 17 residues. DNA of the CDR3: TGTGCCAGTACCGATCTTACAGGCTATGGGTTCGTCAATGAGCAGTTCTTC. Its translation is CASTDLTGYGFVNEQFF.

The CDR3 is CASSPGQGGGNTIYF. The CDR3, as DNA: TGTGCCAGCAGCCCCGGACAGGGAGGTGGAAACACCATATATTTT. The J gene is TRBJ1-3, the V gene TRBV7-9, with 8 bases lining up with TRBD1. The CDR3 contains 15 residues. After removal of 5 bases from V and 3 bases from J, the junction contained 6 bases not matched to a gene. The germline gives CDR1 SEHNR, CDR2 FQNEAQ (reference sequence).

The rearrangement joins TRBV2 to TRBJ1-5; 11 nucleotides align to TRBD1. The length of the CDR3 is 15 residues. The trim removed 7 bases at V and 3 bases at J, leaving 5 bases unmatched. Germline V CDR1 and CDR2: SNHLY, FYNNEI. The CDR3: CASKGDRGNNQPQHF. CDR3 in DNA: TGTGCCAGCAAAGGGGACAGGGGGAACAATCAGCCCCAGCATTTT.

The V call is TRBV10-3, the J call TRBJ2-7, with 9 bases matching TRBD1. From germline, CDR1 is ENHRY and CDR2 SYGVKD. The CDR3 sequence is 13 residues long. V shed 10 bases and J 3 bases; nucleotides not matched to a gene: 7. The CDR3 reads CATRQGESYEQYV. CDR3 in DNA: TGTGCCACCAGACAGGGGGAAAGCTACGAGCAGTACGTC.

V and J are TRBV27 and TRBJ1-3, with 9 bases lining up with TRBD1. The CDR3 has 16 amino acids. Germline-derived CDR1 and CDR2 are MNHEY and SMNVEV (reference sequence). V dropped 4 bases and J dropped 7; count of bases not matched to a gene: 11. This CDR3 is CASSSGTGFSGNTIYF. The CDR3, as DNA: TGTGCCAGCAGTTCCGGGACAGGGTTTAGTGGTAACACCATATATTTT.